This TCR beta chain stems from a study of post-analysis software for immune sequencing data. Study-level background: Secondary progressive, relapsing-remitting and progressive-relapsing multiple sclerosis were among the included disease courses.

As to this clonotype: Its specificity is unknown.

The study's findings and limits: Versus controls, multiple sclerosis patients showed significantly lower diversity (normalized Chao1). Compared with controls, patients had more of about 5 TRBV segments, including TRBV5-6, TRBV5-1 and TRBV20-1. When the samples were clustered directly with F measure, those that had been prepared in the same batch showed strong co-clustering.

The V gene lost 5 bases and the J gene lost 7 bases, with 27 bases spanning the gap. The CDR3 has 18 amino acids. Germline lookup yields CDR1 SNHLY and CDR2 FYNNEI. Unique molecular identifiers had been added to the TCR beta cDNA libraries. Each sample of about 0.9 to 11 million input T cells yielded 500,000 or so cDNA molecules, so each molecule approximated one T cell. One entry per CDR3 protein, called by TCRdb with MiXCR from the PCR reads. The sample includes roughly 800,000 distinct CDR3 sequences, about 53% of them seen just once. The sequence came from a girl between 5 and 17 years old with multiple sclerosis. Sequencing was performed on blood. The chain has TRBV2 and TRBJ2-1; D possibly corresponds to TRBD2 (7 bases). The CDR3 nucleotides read TGTGCCAGCAGTACCCGCCTTGGGGGGGCAGGGGTTCCGAATGAGCAGTTCTTC. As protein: CASSTRLGGAGVPNEQFF. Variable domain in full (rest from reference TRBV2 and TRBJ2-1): EPEVTQTPSHQVTQMGQEVILRCVPISNHLYFYWYRQILGQKVEFLVSFYNNEISEKSEIFDDQFSVERPDGSNFTLKIRSTKLEDSAMYFCASSTRLGGAGVPNEQFFGPGTRLTVL.